Detailed here is one T cell receptor (beta chain). No antigen is known for it. The PCR contained 60 Vbeta and 13 Jbeta primers. Repertoires were generated with immunoSEQ multiplex PCR, while TCRdb's copy carries only in-frame clones and drops some. Of 170,000 or so clones in the sample, around 80% were seen once. The sample originates from a study of cytomegalovirus exposure and HLA in healthy donors. Study-wide points: Later analysis suggested links between common viral pathogens and several top significant clusters. There were 164 TCR beta chains listed as cytomegalovirus-associated.

The sequence came from a woman aged 45-65 years in good health and CMV-seronegative. The source material was PBMCs.

The CDR3 sequence is CASSPGTGGRKGTDTQYF. CDR3 DNA sequence: TGTGCCAGCAGCCCCGGGACAGGGGGAAGAAAGGGCACAGATACGCAGTATTTT. The V and J genes are TRBV5-8 and TRBJ2-3, with 11 nucleotides matching TRBD1. This CDR3 comprises 18 residues. J was trimmed by 1 base and V by 4 bases; bases with no gene match: 11. Germline V gives CDR1 SGHTS, CDR2 YDEGEE.